This T cell receptor (beta chain) was identified in a study of cytomegalovirus exposure and HLA in healthy donors (dated by TCRdb to between 2016 and 2019). Describing the broader study: An earlier analysis of more than 550 of the donors reported 276 Gb of sequence data and around 110 million unique TCR beta sequences obtained from approximately 180 million T cells. An early release that covered approximately 600 HLA-typed donors contained around 330 gigabases of sequencing data and 70 million to 100 million unique TCR sequences. The genetic ancestry cluster associated with self-reported Caucasian donors included about 81% of the roughly 410 genotyped donors. The study was designed to test whether signatures of past pathogen exposure could be identified by cataloging public T cell receptors. Using immunosequencing, the study profiled T cell repertoires from around 670 subjects and related those repertoires to cytomegalovirus serostatus. In addition to the first cohort of hundreds of subjects, a separate validation cohort of 120 different subjects was used. High-throughput TCR immunosequencing, statistical association of individual TCRs with disease status, and machine learning were combined to predict cytomegalovirus infection status. A later analysis re-examined previously published TCR beta repertoires from more than 650 donors and added high-resolution HLA genotyping to investigate patterns of TCR occurrence. Rather than drawing on any new phenotypic data, the later analysis identified candidate immune exposures from TCR beta sequences and the way those sequences occurred across donors. An earlier analysis of roughly 580 of the donors used high-throughput TCR beta sequencing to judge whether each TCR beta V gene segment behaved as functional or pseudogenic. Donor age, sex, ethnicity and CMV serostatus were compiled alongside the repertoire data. Genome-wide SNP genotypes for about 65% of the roughly 670 donors were used in a later genetic analysis, which treated that subset as a discovery cohort. Every repertoire in the discovery cohort had been generated on one and the same sequencing platform. HLA typing covered class I and class II loci at four-digit resolution. The number of donors typed differed by locus, with roughly 629-640 for A, B, C, DRB1 and DQB1, 522 for DQA1, over 600 for DPA1, and 472 for DPB1. Four to six DR-DQ haplotypes were handled as single units for association and clustering, since linkage in the cohort was strong. Across some 400 genotyped donors of the cohort, an average of roughly 250,000 unique TCR beta nucleotide sequences per donor were sequenced, and roughly 18% of those sequences were non-productive. Broader findings and caveats from the paper: When HLA alleles, especially DR and DQ, strongly co-occurred, TCR associations were difficult to assign to individual alleles. Because the 87-base-pair reads could not distinguish some IMGT-functional V segments, including TRBV6-2 and TRBV6-3, those segments were excluded. In a later analysis, the rate of TCR association differed among HLA loci, with DRB1 alleles having the most associated TCRs and HLA-C alleles having the fewest. Most TCR sequences were observed very rarely across donors, whereas some public TCRs were present in many individuals. A further reported finding was that TCR beta sequences accurately predicted the HLA-A and HLA-B alleles for most subjects in the first cohort. In both the original and validation cohorts, the classifier was reported to diagnose cytomegalovirus status with high specificity and sensitivity. The cohort was sequenced for TCR beta chains only, and without alpha or paired-chain data the features that could be detected were limited. In vitro tests confirmed that a few of the cytomegalovirus-associated TCR beta chains recognize cytomegalovirus antigens. Broadly in line with IMGT annotations, most TCR beta V segments showed up in productive rearrangements about 87% or about 30% of the time in an earlier analysis of around 600 of the donors. Immune exposure information for the cohort was limited to CMV serostatus. The sequencing pipeline was judged likely to have produced a cluster of highly shared sequence variants as a technical artifact. Compared with equally common non-associated chains, HLA-associated TCR beta chains in a later analysis were more clonally expanded and had lower generation probabilities. A later analysis associated 15,000 to 20,000 TCR beta sequences with specific HLA alleles at a false discovery rate of 0.05. The study gave a list of some 150 TCR beta chains associated with cytomegalovirus. A later analysis reported that several top co-occurrence clusters appeared linked to parvovirus B19, influenza, CMV and Epstein-Barr virus. Roughly uniform sequencing depth across donors was assumed in presence/absence analyses, although this assumption may not hold. In a later genetic analysis, fewer N-insertions in productive TCRs were reported among donors in an Asian-associated ancestry cluster than the roughly 640-donor mean. Because counts were too low, about 18 rarely observed V segments, including chromosome 9 orphons, were excluded from the earlier analysis of a few hundred of the donors. In a later genetic analysis, a missense DCLRE1C variant was associated with V-gene and J-gene trimming of TCR beta chains, and the association was replicated in an independent cohort. Linkage disequilibrium might explain the correlated functional status among segregating V segments, but an unknown experimental factor could not be excluded. Most CMV-associated TCR beta chains appeared to be HLA-restricted in a later analysis, and the HLA associations seemed to be driven largely by CMV exposure. Because HLA typing was missing for some donors at each locus, association tests included only the typed subset. It was suggested by the authors that the approach could potentially be generalized to other disease states and immunological phenotypes.

This clone came up once. What antigen it recognizes has not been identified. No much larger clonotype is one base removed from it; base qualities were not supplied. Reading the germline V gene (reference sequence) gives CDR1 MNHNY and CDR2 SVGAGI. V is trimmed back by 6 bases and J by 5 bases, and the junction contains 7 bases that no gene match accounts for. From cysteine to phenylalanine, the CDR3 is 14 amino acids long. This entry keeps only the CDR3 DNA: 42 bases, framed from base 1. The cohort consisted of 600 or so healthy bone marrow donors. At the time of sampling, every cohort member was nominally healthy, though immune exposures that went unrecorded were likely present. The donor tested CMV seropositive and was one of the 289 seropositive cohort members. A peripheral blood sample was collected from each donor, and TCR beta sequencing was performed on peripheral blood mononuclear cells. The Qiagen DNeasy Blood Extraction Kit was used to extract genomic DNA from the blood cell samples.

Libraries were prepared through the immunoSEQ multiplex PCR assay. The multiplex PCR relied on a mix of 60 forward primers for TCR Vbeta segments and 13 reverse primers for TCR Jbeta segments. A multiplex PCR assay on genomic DNA amplified the CDR3 region of rearranged TCR beta genes. The amplified TCR beta libraries were sequenced on the Illumina HiSeq System as 87-base-pair reads. The authors processed their data as follows. In a later analysis, roughly 80 million unique TCR beta chains were counted across the approximately 640 repertoires, and some 10 million of these chains were shared by at least two donors. A nearest-neighbor algorithm error-corrected the raw reads and collapsed the reads into unique sequences, merging closely related sequences to remove PCR and sequencing errors. To assign V, D and J gene segments, CDR3 sequences were aligned to IMGT reference sequences. For a sequence to be retained, a match of at least six nucleotides was required to both a V gene segment and a J gene segment. A rearrangement was called productive if the CDR3 had no stop codons and remained in frame with V and J, and every other rearrangement was called non-productive. CDR3 was defined according to IMGT convention as the region running from the second conserved V-encoded cysteine to the conserved J-encoded phenylalanine. The earlier analysis of about 530 of the donors excluded any sequence lacking an unambiguous match to a single V gene segment. In an earlier analysis of some 590 of the donors, a V segment was called functional when productive rearrangements were above 56.7%, and segregating when the standard deviation between donors exceeded 5%. A statistical classification framework was built for diagnosing cytomegalovirus status from the catalog of TCR beta chain sequences. In a later analysis, TCR nucleotide sequences were compared against IMGT/GENE-DB human TR gene sequences so that V and J genes could be assigned. Using the TCRdist pipeline, a later analysis assigned CDR3 sequences along with most-parsimonious VDJ recombination scenarios. In a later analysis, each TCR beta chain was defined by its CDR3 amino acid sequence together with its V-gene family, and reads without a unique V-gene family were excluded. As a way to deal with suspected cross-contamination and a sequencing artifact, a later analysis dropped nearly 600 nucleotide sequences that were highly shared and had low generation probability. In a later analysis, a clonal expansion index was calculated for each public chain from normalized within-repertoire ranks of inferred template counts. A later analysis computed generation probabilities with a VDJ recombination model fitted to out-of-frame rearrangements, and checked the results against IGoR. In a later analysis, hypergeometric tests were used to score TCR-TCR, TCR-HLA and TCR-CMV co-occurrence, with a repertoire-size bias correction applied to TCR pairs. In a later analysis, false discovery rates were estimated by permuting HLA or CMV assignments 20 times. A later analysis grouped co-occurring TCRs with DBSCAN, adding TCRdist sequence similarity when clustering within HLA-allele-positive subsets. Co-occurrence clustering excluded repertoires with fewer than 30,000 or more than 120,000 public chains, plus five with anomalous nucleotide sharing. TCRdb's version of the immuneACCESS table is confined to in-frame rearrangements and falls short of the full clone set. An unresolved V gene accounts for under half of the shortfall where checked; the remainder is of unknown origin. Clone size and V and J calls were adopted from that table, with D and trimming inferred from the DNA. Across this sample there are 75,000 to 100,000 clones, with around 74% seen only once. Jointly, the top ten make up roughly 3% of the sample.

Sequencing input: PBMCs. The receptor chain draws on TRBV6-6 and TRBJ2-7; a stretch of 10 junction bases matches TRBD1. This clonotype was obtained from a female donor in good health and CMV-seropositive. The base sequence is TGTGCCAGCAGGCTCCCGGGACAGGGGAACGAGCAGTACTTC. The resulting protein is CASRLPGQGNEQYF.